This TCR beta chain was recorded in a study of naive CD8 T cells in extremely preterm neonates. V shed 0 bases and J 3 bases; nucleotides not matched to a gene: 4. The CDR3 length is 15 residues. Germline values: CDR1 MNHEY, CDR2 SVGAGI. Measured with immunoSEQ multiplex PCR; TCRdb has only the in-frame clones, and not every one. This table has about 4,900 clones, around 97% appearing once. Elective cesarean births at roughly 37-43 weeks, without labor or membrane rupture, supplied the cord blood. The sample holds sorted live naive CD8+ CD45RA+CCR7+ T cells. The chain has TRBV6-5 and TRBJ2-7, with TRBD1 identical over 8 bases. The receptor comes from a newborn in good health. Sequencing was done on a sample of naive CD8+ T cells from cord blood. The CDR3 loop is CASSYSAGGGYEQYF. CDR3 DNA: TGTGCCAGCAGTTACTCGGCAGGGGGCGGCTACGAGCAGTACTTC.